The 17 T cell receptor beta chains below come from one sample, sequenced in a study of shared clonotypes between healthy human individuals. The data were produced by immunoSEQ multiplex PCR, yet TCRdb's version contains in-frame clones alone and is incomplete. The sample shows about 2.4 million clones, 80% to 95% of them seen only once. The material sequenced was naive CD4+ T cells from PBMCs. Sample subset: CD45RA+ positively selected. These receptors were taken from a man younger than 30 in good health. Some clones in this sample may be carry-over from other donors' samples.

This chain joins TRBV2 and TRBJ2-5; no clear D. Germline CDR1 reads SNHLY; CDR2 reads FYNNEI. The CDR3 consists of 13 residues. The germline V and J ends were trimmed by 7 bases and 4 bases, with 13 bases remaining between them. CDR3 residues: CASNPLGRETQYF. CDR3 bases: TGTGCCAGCAATCCCCTAGGGCGAGAGACCCAGTACTTC.

As for this clone: The sample has other DNA sequences that encode this CDR3 too. The rearrangement uses TRBV11-3 and TRBJ2-2; 8 bases are a match to TRBD1. The CDR3 covers 16 residues. The trim removed 1 base at V and 2 bases at J, leaving 3 bases unmatched. CDR1 and CDR2 from the germline V gene are SGHNT and YENEEA. In nucleotides, the CDR3 is TGTGCCAGCAGCTTAGCTGGGACAGGCAACACCGGGGAGCTGTTTTTT. Its translation: CASSLAGTGNTGELFF.

This rearrangement joins TRBV30 to TRBJ2-1, with 7 bases lining up with TRBD2. CDR3 length: 11 residues. Germline values: CDR1 GTSNPN, CDR2 SVGIG (reference sequence). V gave up 3 bases and J gave up 9 bases; unmatched junction bases: 2. In DNA form, the CDR3 reads TGTGCCTGGAGCTGGGGGGGTGAGCAGTTCTTC. This encodes CAWSWGGEQFF.

The J gene is TRBJ1-1, the V gene TRBV7-3; D not certain. The CDR3 consists of 13 residues. V gave up 5 bases and J gave up 1 base, with 8 bases separating them. CDR1 SGHTA and CDR2 FQGTGA come from the germline V gene. CDR3 DNA: TGTGCCAGCAGCAGGTTCCAGAACACTGAAGCTTTCTTT. Amino acids: CASSRFQNTEAFF.

This chain joins TRBV4-2 and TRBJ1-1, with 12 positions matching TRBD1. Per the germline V gene, CDR1 is LGHNA and CDR2 is YNFKEQ. Trimming took 4 bases from V and 5 from J; bases not matched to a gene: 11. This CDR3 region has 17 residues. Here the CDR3 reads CASSPTGTGGGRTEAFF. The CDR3 nucleotides read TGTGCCAGCAGCCCCACCGGGACAGGGGGCGGCAGGACTGAAGCTTTCTTT.

The V call is TRBV7-6, the J call TRBJ2-1, with D perhaps matching TRBD1 (5 bases). The length of the CDR3 is 14 residues. Germline V CDR1 and CDR2: SGHVS, FNYEAQ. V shed 7 bases and J shed 4 bases, with 14 bases lying between them. CDR3 sequence reads: CASTGLGHYNEQFF. The DNA of the CDR3 is TGTGCCAGCACCGGTTTGGGGCATTACAATGAGCAGTTCTTC.

CDR3 DNA sequence: TGTGCCAGCAGTTTATCAAGTCTAGCGGGAGGAGCCAAAAACATTCAGTACTTC. This translates into CASSLSSLAGGAKNIQYF. The genes are TRBV27 and TRBJ2-4, with TRBD2 matching 11 bases. The CDR3 covers 18 residues. Germline V gene sequence: CDR1 MNHEY, CDR2 SMNVEV (reference sequence). J lost 0 bases, V lost 0 bases, and 4 bases had no gene match.

Points on this clone: Other DNA sequences in the same sample also yield this CDR3. CDR3 nucleotide sequence: TGCGCCAGCAGCTTGGCCCCTAACACCGGGGAGCTGTTTTTT. Protein sequence: CASSLAPNTGELFF. V gene TRBV5-1 combines with J gene TRBJ2-2; unclear D gene. The germline gives CDR1 SGHRS, CDR2 YFSETQ. The V and J ends lost 0 bases and 2 bases respectively, with 5 bases between them. The CDR3 spans 14 residues.

This rearrangement joins TRBV5-1 to TRBJ2-3, with D maybe TRBD1 (5 bases). V was cut by 0 bases and J by 5 bases, with 16 bases left in between. Germline CDR1 and CDR2: SGHRS and YFSETQ. CDR3 length: 16 residues. The CDR3 DNA reads as TGCGCCAGCAGCTTGGCGCCGTTAAGGGGTGGAGATACGCAGTATTTT. Translated, it gives CASSLAPLRGGDTQYF.

On this clone: The identical CDR3 is also encoded by other nucleotide sequences in the sample. The chain is built from TRBV7-9 and TRBJ2-5, with TRBD2 matching 7 bases. The CDR3 extends over 13 amino acids. Trimming at V came to 1 base and at J to 4 bases, leaving 0 bases not matched to a gene. The germline V gene encodes CDR1 SEHNR and CDR2 FQNEAQ (reference sequence). The CDR3 loop reads CASSLGGRETQYF. The CDR3 bases are TGTGCCAGCAGCTTAGGCGGGAGAGAGACCCAGTACTTC.

The gene calls are TRBV11-2 and TRBJ2-5, with D possibly matching TRBD1 (6 bases). The V gene lost 5 bases and the J gene lost 1 base, with 8 bases spanning the gap. Germline CDR1 and CDR2: SGHAT and FQNNGV. CDR3 length: 13 amino acids. DNA for the CDR3: TGTGCCAGCAGCCTACAGGGCCAAGAGACCCAGTACTTC. This codes for CASSLQGQETQYF.

In this sample, this clone turned up once. The V call is TRBV6-5, the J call TRBJ2-1, with TRBD2 matching 7 bases. Germline assignment: CDR1 MNHEY and CDR2 SVGAGI. The CDR3 contains 13 residues. This CDR3 is CASGNRVYNEQFF. For the CDR3, the DNA is TGTGCGAGCGGGAATCGGGTTTACAATGAGCAGTTCTTC.

The chain is built from TRBV5-4 and TRBJ2-1; perhaps TRBD1 as D (5 bases). CDR1 and CDR2 (germline): SGHNT, YYREEE (reference sequence). This CDR3 has 16 residues. Trimming cost V 2 bases and J 4 bases, with 16 bases left between them. CDR3 coding DNA: TGTGCCAGCAGCTTAGACAGCGTACCAACTTACAATGAGCAGTTCTTC. It is translated as CASSLDSVPTYNEQFF.

The J gene is TRBJ1-4, the V gene TRBV27; D is ambiguous. Germline CDR1 MNHEY, CDR2 SMNVEV (reference sequence). CDR3 length: 14 residues. V lost 3 bases to trimming and J lost 5 bases, with 10 bases between them. The CDR3 sequence is CASSFNRKNEKLFF. The CDR3, as DNA: TGTGCCAGCAGTTTTAACCGTAAGAATGAAAAACTGTTTTTT. Using reference TRBV27 and TRBJ1-4 for the parts outside the CDR3, the full variable domain is EAQVTQNPRYLITVTGKKLTVTCSQNMNHEYMSWYRQDPGLGLRQIYYSMNVEVTDKGDVPEGYKVSRKEKRNFPLILESPSPNQTSLYFCASSFNRKNEKLFFGSGTQLSVL.

CDR3 nucleotides: TGTGCCAGCTCACCAGGGGGGGCCGCAACGAACACCGGGGAGCTGTTTTTT. Amino acids: CASSPGGAATNTGELFF. The chain recombines TRBV18 with TRBJ2-2, with D possibly being TRBD2 (7 bases). The CDR3 extends over 17 amino acids. Germline V gene lookup returns CDR1 KGHSH and CDR2 LQKENI. Trimming cost V 2 bases and J 0 bases, with 13 bases left between them.

The chain combines TRBV7-3 with TRBJ2-3, with a tentative D call TRBD2 (5 bases). Germline V gene sequence: CDR1 SGHTA, CDR2 FQGTGA. Deletions cut 3 bases from V and 5 bases from J, with 18 bases between. This CDR3 contains 16 residues. The CDR3 reads CASSFGLSALGDTQYF. CDR3 nucleotides: TGTGCCAGCAGCTTCGGACTCAGTGCCTTAGGAGATACGCAGTATTTT.

The chain links TRBV28 to TRBJ1-5; no definite D call. From germline, CDR1 is MDHEN and CDR2 SYDVKM. The CDR3 spans 15 residues. V was clipped by 2 bases and J by 7 bases, with 15 bases between them. The CDR3 DNA follows: TGTGCCAGCAGTTTACCCATTGCTGGGTACCAGCCCCAGCATTTT. This sequence encodes CASSLPIAGYQPQHF.